Listed here are 32 T cell receptor beta chains from one sample, sequenced in a study of shared clonotypes between healthy human individuals. Method: immunoSEQ multiplex PCR; TCRdb's copy keeps in-frame clones and lacks some. The sample gives some 2,000,000 clones, approximately 96% of which show up once; 0.1% to 0.15% is in the top ten. Sequencing was performed on naive CD4+ T cells sorted from blood. Subset given: CD45RA+ positively selected. The receptors here all came from a man between 18 and 29 years old in good health.

This chain joins TRBV19 and TRBJ2-2, with a weak D call TRBD1 (6 bases). From germline, CDR1 is LNHDA and CDR2 SQIVND (reference sequence). V was shortened by 9 bases and J by 1 base, with 9 bases between the two germline ends. The CDR3 extends over 13 amino acids. The chain's CDR3 is CASQDRNTGELFF. DNA of the CDR3: TGTGCCAGCCAGGACAGGAACACCGGGGAGCTGTTTTTT. The entire variable domain, with the rest obtained from reference TRBV19 and TRBJ2-2, is as follows: DGGITQSPKYLFRKEGQNVTLSCEQNLNHDAMYWYRQDPGQGLRLIYYSQIVNDFQKGDIAEGYSVSREKKESFPLTVTSAQKNPTAFYLCASQDRNTGELFFGEGSRLTVL.

Concerning this clone itself: The sample contains more than one DNA sequence encoding this CDR3. The chain employs TRBV28 and TRBJ1-2; D is possibly TRBD1 (6 bases). Germline V gene lookup returns CDR1 MDHEN and CDR2 SYDVKM. Trimming stripped 4 bases from V and 8 bases from J, with 14 bases between. This CDR3 region has 13 residues. The CDR3 protein is CASSSPGGGGYTF. Written as DNA, the CDR3 is TGTGCCAGCAGTTCCCCCGGGGGCGGCGGCTACACCTTC.

The J gene is TRBJ1-6, the V gene TRBV30, with 8 nucleotides matching TRBD1. In germline, CDR1 is GTSNPN, CDR2 SVGIG (reference sequence). The CDR3 runs to 18 residues. V shed 0 bases and J 7 bases; nucleotides not matched to a gene: 14. CDR3 loop: CAWSVRQDREFGNSPLHF. Here the CDR3 DNA reads TGTGCCTGGAGTGTACGCCAGGACAGGGAGTTCGGGAATTCACCCCTCCACTTT.

The rearrangement uses TRBV5-1 and TRBJ2-3; D might be TRBD1 (5 bases). Germline-derived CDR1 and CDR2 are SGHRS and YFSETQ. V was trimmed by 3 bases and J by 2 bases, leaving 13 bases between them. The CDR3 is 15 residues long. CDR3 amino acids: CASSSGRGNTDTQYF. The CDR3 DNA follows: TGCGCCAGCAGCTCGGGTAGGGGAAACACAGATACGCAGTATTTT.

The V call is TRBV5-6, the J call TRBJ1-5; D gene unclear. Germline-derived CDR1 and CDR2 are SGHDT and YYEEEE. The ends were cut back, 3 bases at V and 0 bases at J, with 10 bases in the middle. This CDR3 has 15 amino acids. The chain's CDR3 is CASSSGRYSNQPQHF. The CDR3 region has the DNA TGTGCCAGCAGCTCAGGACGGTATAGCAATCAGCCCCAGCATTTT.

The J gene is TRBJ2-1, the V gene TRBV6-1; 10 positions agree with TRBD2. Germline V lookup: CDR1 MNHNS, CDR2 SASEGT. Unmatched junction bases numbered 4, after V lost 5 bases and J lost 3 bases. This CDR3 has 15 residues. The CDR3 spells CASSQGLADYNEQFF. Written as DNA, the CDR3 is TGTGCCAGCAGTCAAGGACTAGCGGACTACAATGAGCAGTTCTTC.

As regards this clone: This same CDR3 is encoded by further DNA sequences in the sample. The CDR3 is CASRGTGSYEQYF. CDR3 in DNA: TGTGCCAGCAGGGGGACAGGGAGCTACGAGCAGTACTTC. The V call is TRBV2, the J call TRBJ2-7; 9 bases agree with TRBD1. J gave up 3 bases and V 6 bases, and 3 bases lay outside the gene matches. The CDR3 is 13 amino acids. The germline V gene has CDR1 SNHLY and CDR2 FYNNEI. Variable domain in full (rest from reference TRBV2 and TRBJ2-7): EPEVTQTPSHQVTQMGQEVILRCVPISNHLYFYWYRQILGQKVEFLVSFYNNEISEKSEIFDDQFSVERPDGSNFTLKIRSTKLEDSAMYFCASRGTGSYEQYFGPGTRLTVT.

The rearrangement joins TRBV5-4 to TRBJ1-2, with TRBD1 matching 8 bases. V shed 5 bases, J shed 3 bases, and the junction held 12 bases outside the gene matches. This CDR3 is 16 amino acids long. Germline assignment: CDR1 SGHNT and CDR2 YYREEE (reference sequence). As DNA, the CDR3 is TGTGCCAGCAGGGCGGGACAGGTCGCGGGGGACTATGGCTACACCTTC. Residues: CASRAGQVAGDYGYTF.

The chain combines TRBV18 with TRBJ2-2; D unresolved. CDR1 and CDR2 (germline): KGHSH, LQKENI. Trimming took off 3 bases at V and 4 bases at J, with 12 bases between the two ends. The CDR3 totals 15 residues. CDR3 loop: CASSPFQELTGELFF. The CDR3 DNA follows: TGTGCCAGCTCACCGTTTCAGGAGCTCACCGGGGAGCTGTTTTTT.

This chain uses TRBV4-1 with TRBJ2-2; 16 bases are a match to TRBD2. Trimming took 6 bases from V and 3 from J; bases not matched to a gene: 7. Per the germline V gene, CDR1 is MGHRA and CDR2 is YSYEKL. The CDR3 is made up of 18 amino acids. The CDR3 spells CASRKSGLAGGDTGELFF. The CDR3 nucleotides read TGCGCCAGCAGAAAATCGGGACTAGCGGGAGGGGACACCGGGGAGCTGTTTTTT.

With regard to this clone: At one end the junction does not follow the germline gene, possibly because of a read error. The CDR3 coding sequence is TGTGCCAGCAGTCCTGGACAGGAGAGGGGTAGTTTC. Residues: CASSPGQERGSF. The rearrangement joins TRBV28 to TRBJ1-2; 7 bases match TRBD1. The CDR3 is made up of 12 amino acids. Germline CDR1 and CDR2: MDHEN and SYDVKM.

V and J are TRBV6-4 and TRBJ2-7, with D possibly TRBD1 on 5 matching bases. Germline CDR1 MRHNA, CDR2 SNTAGT. Trimming cost V 6 bases and J 2 bases, with 11 bases left between them. The CDR3 totals 13 residues. CDR3 loop: CASRARVTYEQYF. CDR3 DNA sequence: TGTGCCAGCAGGGCCAGGGTTACCTACGAGCAGTACTTC.

V is TRBV10-3 and J is TRBJ1-2; 8 bases are a match to TRBD1. J gave up 2 bases and V 3 bases, and 5 bases lay outside the gene matches. CDR3 length equals 15 residues. CDR1 ENHRY and CDR2 SYGVKD come from the germline V gene. CDR3 nucleotide sequence: TGTGCCATCAGTGATGGACAGGGTCTCAACTATGGCTACACCTTC. Its translation is CAISDGQGLNYGYTF.

V usage is TRBV4-1 and J usage is TRBJ1-2; no clear D gene. The V end was cut by 1 base, the J end by 4 bases, with 13 bases between. CDR1 is MGHRA and CDR2 is YSYEKL in the germline V gene. The length of the CDR3 is 15 residues. The CDR3, as DNA: TGCGCCAGCAGCCAAGTCCCTTGGGTCGGCTATGGCTACACCTTC. Residues: CASSQVPWVGYGYTF.

The chain couples TRBV5-1 to TRBJ1-2; the D is unclear. The CDR3 spans 15 residues. Germline-derived CDR1 and CDR2 are SGHRS and YFSETQ. Trimming shortened V by 1 base and J by 4 bases, and 14 bases separated the two germline ends. This CDR3 is CASSLFSESLYGYTF. The CDR3 region has the DNA TGCGCCAGCAGCTTGTTCTCAGAGAGCCTCTATGGCTACACCTTC.

The chain has TRBV28 and TRBJ1-3, with D uncertain. V gave up 8 bases and J gave up 5 bases, with 4 bases separating them. Germline CDR1 MDHEN, CDR2 SYDVKM. The CDR3 totals 10 residues. This CDR3 is CASGRNTIYF. DNA for the CDR3: TGTGCCAGCGGGAGAAACACCATATATTTT.

This sequence joins TRBV6-5 and TRBJ2-7, with D perhaps matching TRBD1 or TRBD2 (5 bases each). Trimming cost V 2 bases and J 3 bases, with 14 bases left between them. CDR1 and CDR2 (germline): MNHEY, SVGAGI. The CDR3 spans 15 residues. The CDR3 sequence: CASSYRFSGGYEQYF. CDR3 bases: TGTGCCAGCAGTTACCGGTTTTCTGGGGGCTACGAGCAGTACTTC.

The V call is TRBV28, the J call TRBJ1-5, with a weak D call TRBD1 (5 bases). The CDR3 length is 16 residues. In germline, CDR1 is MDHEN, CDR2 SYDVKM. V gave up 5 bases and J gave up 5 bases, with 19 bases separating them. CDR3: CASSPVSGGWDQPQHF. The CDR3 DNA follows: TGTGCCAGCAGTCCCGTGAGTGGGGGGTGGGATCAGCCCCAGCATTTT. Drawing the rest from reference TRBV28 and TRBJ1-5, the complete variable domain is DVKVTQSSRYLVKRTGEKVFLECVQDMDHENMFWYRQDPGLGLRLIYFSYDVKMKEKGDIPEGYSVSREKKERFSLILESASTNQTSMYLCASSPVSGGWDQPQHFGDGTRLSIL.

The V and J genes are TRBV29-1 and TRBJ2-7, with D uncertain. V lost 7 bases, J lost 7 bases, and 20 bases lay in between. This CDR3 region has 13 residues. Germline V gene sequence: CDR1 SQVTM, CDR2 ANQGSEA. The CDR3 sequence: CSARSIVVGEQYF. CDR3 DNA: TGCAGCGCCCGTTCGATCGTGGTGGGGGAGCAGTACTTC.

The chain joins TRBV6-1 to TRBJ1-2; 12 bases agree with TRBD1. V shed 2 bases and J 2 bases; nucleotides not matched to a gene: 9. The V gene's germline CDR1 is MNHNS and CDR2 SASEGT. This CDR3 is 18 amino acids long. The CDR3 DNA sequence: TGTGCCAGCAGTGAACGGGAGGGACAGGGGGCGATCAACTATGGCTACACCTTC. This sequence encodes CASSEREGQGAINYGYTF.

The rearrangement joins TRBV12-5 to TRBJ2-2; 8 bases are a match to TRBD2. Germline-derived CDR1 and CDR2 are LGHNT and FRNRAP. The CDR3 runs to 16 residues. J was trimmed by 0 bases and V by 2 bases; bases with no gene match: 2. The CDR3 is CASGLRLATNTGELFF. CDR3 sequence (DNA): TGTGCTAGTGGTTTGAGACTAGCGACGAACACCGGGGAGCTGTTTTTT.

The chain recombines TRBV7-2 with TRBJ2-1; the match to TRBD2 covers 12 bases. This CDR3 is built from 16 residues. V trimming: 5 bases; J trimming: 2 bases; junction bases outside the gene matches: 4. CDR1 SGHTA and CDR2 FQGNSA come from the germline V gene. The CDR3 loop is CASSVTSGGTYNEQFF. The CDR3 DNA reads TGTGCCAGCAGCGTAACTAGCGGGGGGACCTACAATGAGCAGTTCTTC.

The rearrangement joins TRBV4-2 to TRBJ2-3; D gene unclear. Germline-derived CDR1 and CDR2 are LGHNA and YNFKEQ. The CDR3 runs to 17 residues. The V end was cut by 1 base, the J end by 4 bases, with 18 bases between. The CDR3 nucleotides are TGTGCCAGCAGCCAAGTCCTGGAGCCCGGCCGTCCAGATACGCAGTATTTT. Translating it yields CASSQVLEPGRPDTQYF.

The CDR3 DNA reads TGTGCCAGCACCTACAGGGGTGGGGCCAACGTCCTGACTTTC. Translation gives CASTYRGGANVLTF. V and J are TRBV6-5 and TRBJ2-6; 7 nucleotides agree with TRBD1. CDR1 is MNHEY and CDR2 is SVGAGI in the germline V gene. Germline trimming cut 7 bases from V and 3 bases from J; bases unmatched to any gene: 3. The CDR3 is made up of 14 amino acids.

The chain is built from TRBV7-2 and TRBJ2-2; 7 nucleotides align to TRBD2. The V and J ends lost 1 base and 8 bases, in that order; junction bases with no gene match: 13. The germline gives CDR1 SGHTA, CDR2 FQGNSA. The CDR3 has 17 amino acids. In DNA, the CDR3 is TGTGCCAGCAGCTTAGTGTACGGACTAGGCAACGCAGGGGAGCTGTTTTTT. It encodes CASSLVYGLGNAGELFF.

In its sample, this clone was seen once. The V gene is TRBV10-3, the J gene TRBJ1-1; the D gene is possibly TRBD1 (6 bases). The V end lost 10 bases, the J end lost 0 bases, and 12 bases lay between the germline ends. Looked up from germline, CDR1 is ENHRY and CDR2 is SYGVKD. The CDR3 is 13 amino acids. The CDR3 protein is CATRQAMNTEAFF. The CDR3 DNA reads as TGTGCCACCAGACAGGCCATGAACACTGAAGCTTTCTTT.

J is TRBJ2-7 and V is TRBV2; tentatively, D is TRBD1 (6 bases). The CDR3 runs to 13 residues. CDR1 and CDR2 from the germline V gene are SNHLY and FYNNEI. With 8 bases removed from V and 2 bases from J, the gap between germline ends came to 13 bases. CDR3: CASGLTGTYEQYF. The CDR3 DNA reads TGTGCCAGCGGGCTTACAGGGACCTACGAGCAGTACTTC.

The rearrangement uses TRBV6-5 and TRBJ1-1; unclear D gene. Trimming pared 1 base from V and 5 bases from J, leaving 14 bases between. The CDR3 extends over 15 amino acids. The germline gives CDR1 MNHEY, CDR2 SVGAGI. CDR3 in amino acids: CASSYFRGGKTEAFF. The CDR3 coding sequence is TGTGCCAGCAGTTACTTTCGAGGCGGGAAGACTGAAGCTTTCTTT.

This clone was detected only once. V gene TRBV6-5 combines with J gene TRBJ2-7; 9 nucleotides align to TRBD2. Germline CDR1 reads MNHEY; CDR2 reads SVGAGI. The junction had 3 bases not matched to a gene; V was cut back by 5 bases and J by 1 base. The CDR3 has 14 residues. The CDR3 region has the DNA TGTGCCAGCAGTGCCACTAGCGGGTCCTACGAGCAGTACTTC. This translates into CASSATSGSYEQYF.

V gene TRBV18 combines with J gene TRBJ1-1; D is unresolved. The CDR3 loop spans 15 amino acids. From germline, CDR1 is KGHSH and CDR2 LQKENI. Trimming took off 0 bases at V and 0 bases at J, with 8 bases between the two ends. Here the CDR3 reads CASSPPVQMNTEAFF. The DNA of the CDR3 is TGTGCCAGCTCACCACCGGTACAGATGAACACTGAAGCTTTCTTT.

J is TRBJ1-6 and V is TRBV20-1; D is unresolved. Trimming stripped 3 bases from V and 9 bases from J, with 6 bases between. Per the germline V gene, CDR1 is DFQATT and CDR2 is SNEGSKA (reference sequence). This CDR3 spans 11 amino acids. In DNA form, the CDR3 reads TGCAGTGCTAGTGAGGTTTCACCCCTCCACTTT. Its translation is CSASEVSPLHF.

The chain uses TRBV27 and TRBJ2-4; D possibly corresponds to TRBD2 (7 bases). Germline V gene sequence: CDR1 MNHEY, CDR2 SMNVEV (reference sequence). The V end lost 4 bases, the J end lost 1 base, and 17 bases lay between the germline ends. The CDR3 is 17 amino acids. The CDR3 loop is CASSSPLRGGAKNIQYF. Here the CDR3 DNA reads TGTGCCAGCAGTTCGCCGCTTAGGGGGGGCGCCAAAAACATTCAGTACTTC.